This T cell receptor beta chain originates from a study of blood T cells in healthy people across ages. A second roughly 7 to 12 cycle PCR used barcoded and J-beta primers. Samples each returned at least 3 million CDR3-containing paired-end reads. Each CDR3 protein gets one entry after TCRdb re-called the 5' RACE reads with MiXCR. The sample holds approximately 960,000 distinct CDR3 sequences, roughly 28% seen once. The V gene's germline CDR1 is SEHNR and CDR2 FQNEAQ (reference sequence). V was pared by 4 bases and J by 4 bases, with 10 bases between. This CDR3 comprises 13 residues. This clonotype was counted once. The same sample was also used in a study of T cells of mothers and their children. Turning to that study: The authors added sample barcodes and 2-4 random nucleotides using the M1S primer of the second PCR. Reads recorded for TCR beta CDR3 numbered over 8 million per mother and around 2.8 million per child. Researchers report slightly higher, though non-significant, overlap in related mother-child pairs than in unrelated pairs.

The sequence was collected from a woman aged 40 to 49 in good health. Sample: blood. The chain carries TRBV7-9 and TRBJ1-2; D possibly corresponds to TRBD1 (5 bases). The CDR3 DNA reads TGTGCCAGCAGCTCGACAGAGCGCTATGGCTACACCTTC. Protein sequence: CASSSTERYGYTF.